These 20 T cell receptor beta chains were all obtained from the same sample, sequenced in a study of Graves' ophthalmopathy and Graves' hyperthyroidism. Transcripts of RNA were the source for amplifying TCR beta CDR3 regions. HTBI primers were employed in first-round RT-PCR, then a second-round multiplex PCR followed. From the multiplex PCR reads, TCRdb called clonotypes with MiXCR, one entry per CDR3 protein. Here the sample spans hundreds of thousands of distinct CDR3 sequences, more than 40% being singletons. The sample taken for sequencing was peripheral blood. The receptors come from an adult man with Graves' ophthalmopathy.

The CDR3 coding sequence is TGCAGCGCCGGGACAGGGGGCATCTACGAGCAGTACTTC. Translation: CSAGTGGIYEQYF. The rearrangement uses TRBV20-1 and TRBJ2-7, with 12 bases identical to TRBD1. CDR1 and CDR2 (germline): DFQATT, SNEGSKA (reference sequence). The CDR3 consists of 13 residues.

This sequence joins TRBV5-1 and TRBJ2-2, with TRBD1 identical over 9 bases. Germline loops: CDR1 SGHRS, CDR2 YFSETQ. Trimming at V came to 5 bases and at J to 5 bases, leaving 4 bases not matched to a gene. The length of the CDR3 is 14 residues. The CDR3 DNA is TGCGCCAGCAGACAACAGGGGGCGACCGGGGAGCTGTTTTTT. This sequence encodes CASRQQGATGELFF.

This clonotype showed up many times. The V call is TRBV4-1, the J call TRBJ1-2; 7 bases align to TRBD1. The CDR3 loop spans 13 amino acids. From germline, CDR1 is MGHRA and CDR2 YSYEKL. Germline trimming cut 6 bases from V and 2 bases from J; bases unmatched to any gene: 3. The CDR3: CASRPTGNYGYTF. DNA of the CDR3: TGCGCCAGCAGACCGACAGGGAACTATGGCTACACCTTC.

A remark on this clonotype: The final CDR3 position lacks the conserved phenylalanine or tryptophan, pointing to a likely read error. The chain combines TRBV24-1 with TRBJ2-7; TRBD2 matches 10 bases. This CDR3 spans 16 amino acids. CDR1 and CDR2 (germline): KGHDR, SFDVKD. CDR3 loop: CASSPPGTSARYEQYS. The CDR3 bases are TGTGCCAGCAGTCCCCCCGGGACTAGCGCCCGGTACGAGCAGTACTCC.

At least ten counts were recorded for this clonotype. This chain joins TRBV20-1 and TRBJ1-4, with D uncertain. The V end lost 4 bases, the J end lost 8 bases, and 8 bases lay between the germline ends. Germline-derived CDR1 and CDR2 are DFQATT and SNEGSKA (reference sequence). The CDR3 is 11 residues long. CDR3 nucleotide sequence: TGCAGTGCTAAAGTTAAAGAAAAACTGTTTTTT. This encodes CSAKVKEKLFF.

CDR3 DNA: TGTGCCAGCAGTGCTACGTTCCTCTATGGCTACACCTTC. Translation gives CASSATFLYGYTF. The chain is built from TRBV25-1 and TRBJ1-2; D ambiguous. V lost 4 bases, J lost 4 bases, and 10 bases lay in between. The CDR3 has 13 residues. Germline V gives CDR1 MGHDK, CDR2 SYGVNS.

The CDR3 DNA follows: TGTGCCAGCATGCGAGGCCGGGAGCTGTTTTTT. Its translation: CASMRGRELFF. V and J are TRBV12-3 or TRBV12-4 and TRBJ2-2; D call uncertain. This CDR3 has 11 residues. Trimming stripped 7 bases from V and 9 bases from J, with 9 bases between.

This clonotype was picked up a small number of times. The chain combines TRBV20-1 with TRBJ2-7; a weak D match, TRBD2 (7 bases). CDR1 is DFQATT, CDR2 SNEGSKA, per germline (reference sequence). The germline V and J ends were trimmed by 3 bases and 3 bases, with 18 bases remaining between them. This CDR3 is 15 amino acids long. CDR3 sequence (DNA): TGCAGTGCTAGTTGGGAGGGGACACAGTACTACGAGCAGTACTTC. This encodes CSASWEGTQYYEQYF.

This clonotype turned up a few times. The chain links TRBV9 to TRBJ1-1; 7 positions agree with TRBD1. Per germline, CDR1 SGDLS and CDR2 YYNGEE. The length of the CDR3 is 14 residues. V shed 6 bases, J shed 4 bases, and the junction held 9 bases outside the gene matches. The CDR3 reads CASTSTGLGTEAFF. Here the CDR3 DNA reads TGTGCCAGCACCTCGACAGGGTTGGGCACTGAAGCTTTCTTT.

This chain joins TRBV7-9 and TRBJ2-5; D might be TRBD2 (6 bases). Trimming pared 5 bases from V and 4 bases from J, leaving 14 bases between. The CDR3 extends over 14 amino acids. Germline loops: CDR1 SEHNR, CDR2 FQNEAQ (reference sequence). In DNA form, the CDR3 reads TGTGCCAGCAGCGCCACGGGGACTCGAGAGACCCAGTACTTC. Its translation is CASSATGTRETQYF.

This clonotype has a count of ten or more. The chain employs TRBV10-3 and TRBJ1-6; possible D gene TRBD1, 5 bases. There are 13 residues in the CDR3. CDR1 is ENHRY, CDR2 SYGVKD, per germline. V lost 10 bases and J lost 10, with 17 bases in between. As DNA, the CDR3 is TGTGCCAGCCAGACAGTCTCCGGGTCACCCCTCCACTTT. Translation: CASQTVSGSPLHF.

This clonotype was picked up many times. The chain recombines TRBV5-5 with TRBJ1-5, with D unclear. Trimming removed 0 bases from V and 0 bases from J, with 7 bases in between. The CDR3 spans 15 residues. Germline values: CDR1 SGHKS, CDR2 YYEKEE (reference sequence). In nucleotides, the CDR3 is TGTGCCAGCAGCTTGGAGGGAGTTAGCAATCAGCCCCAGCATTTT. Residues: CASSLEGVSNQPQHF.

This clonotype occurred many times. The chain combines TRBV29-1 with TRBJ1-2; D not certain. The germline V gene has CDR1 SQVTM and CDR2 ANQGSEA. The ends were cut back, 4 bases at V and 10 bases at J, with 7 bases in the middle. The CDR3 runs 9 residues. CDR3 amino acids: CSVAGPYTF. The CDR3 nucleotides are TGCAGCGTTGCGGGTCCCTACACCTTC.

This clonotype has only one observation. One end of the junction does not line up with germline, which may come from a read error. In DNA form, the CDR3 reads TGTGCCACCAGCAGTCCGGGACAGGGGGTTTTT. Encoded protein: CATSSPGQGVF. This rearrangement joins TRBV15 to TRBJ1-4; 11 bases are a match to TRBD1. This CDR3 is built from 11 residues. Germline CDR1 LNHNV, CDR2 YYDKDF (reference sequence).

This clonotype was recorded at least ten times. CDR3 DNA: TGTGCCAGCAGCTTAAGGGTCGGCGATCAGCCCCAGCATTTT. It translates to CASSLRVGDQPQHF. The chain links TRBV7-2 to TRBJ1-5; D is ambiguous. Germline CDR1 and CDR2: SGHTA and FQGNSA. Trimming took 2 bases from V and 5 from J, leaving 10 bases between them. This CDR3 spans 14 amino acids.

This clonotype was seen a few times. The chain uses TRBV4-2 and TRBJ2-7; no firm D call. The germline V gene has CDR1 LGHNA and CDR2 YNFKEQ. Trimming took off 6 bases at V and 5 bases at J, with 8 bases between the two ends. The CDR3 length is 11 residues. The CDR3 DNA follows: TGTGCCAGCAGTCCAAGCGACGAGCAGTACTTC. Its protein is CASSPSDEQYF.

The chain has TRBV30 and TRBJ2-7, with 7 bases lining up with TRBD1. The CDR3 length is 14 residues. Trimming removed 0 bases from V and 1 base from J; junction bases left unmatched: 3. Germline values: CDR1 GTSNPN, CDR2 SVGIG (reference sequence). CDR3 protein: CAWSVQGSSYEQYF. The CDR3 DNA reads TGTGCCTGGAGTGTACAGGGGTCATCCTACGAGCAGTACTTC.

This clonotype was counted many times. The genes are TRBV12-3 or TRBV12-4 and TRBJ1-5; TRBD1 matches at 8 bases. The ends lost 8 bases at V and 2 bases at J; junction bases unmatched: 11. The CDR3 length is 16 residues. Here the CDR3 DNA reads TGTGCCAGCCGGACAGGGTGGGCCGGAGGCAATCAGCCCCAGCATTTT. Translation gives CASRTGWAGGNQPQHF.

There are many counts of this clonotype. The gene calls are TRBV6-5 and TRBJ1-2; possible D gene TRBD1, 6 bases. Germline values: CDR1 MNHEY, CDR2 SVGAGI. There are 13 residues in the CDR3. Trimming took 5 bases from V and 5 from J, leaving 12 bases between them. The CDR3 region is CASSNRVEYGYTF. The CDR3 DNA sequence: TGTGCCAGCAGTAACAGGGTAGAGTATGGCTACACCTTC.

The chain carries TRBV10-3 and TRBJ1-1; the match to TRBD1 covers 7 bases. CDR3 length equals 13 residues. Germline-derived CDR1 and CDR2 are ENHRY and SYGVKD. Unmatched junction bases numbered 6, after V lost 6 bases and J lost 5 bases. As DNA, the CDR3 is TGTGCCATCAGGCCGGGACAGAGTACTGAAGCTTTCTTT. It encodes CAIRPGQSTEAFF.